Listed here are 5 T cell receptor beta chains from one sample, sequenced in a study of cytomegalovirus exposure and HLA in healthy donors (dated 2017 in TCRdb). Receptors were amplified or captured by the immunoSEQ multiplex PCR assay. For the multiplex PCR, a mixture combining 60 forward primers for TCR Vbeta segments and 13 reverse primers for TCR Jbeta segments was used. As stored in TCRdb, this immuneACCESS dataset retains in-frame rearrangements with V and J assigned. A fraction of the clones does not appear; measured against another copy, unresolved V genes explain less than half of the discrepancy, and the remainder lacks a known reason. Present in this sample are approximately 110,000 clones, roughly three quarters of which were seen just once. 7.7% of the sample rests with the top ten. Source material: PBMCs. Receptors originate from a woman in her 50s in good health and CMV-seropositive.

This clone turned up a few times. This chain connects TRBV29-1 to TRBJ2-7, with 9 bases matching TRBD2. The germline V gene has CDR1 SQVTM and CDR2 ANQGSEA. The CDR3 is 13 residues long. V dropped 7 bases and J dropped 0; count of bases not matched to a gene: 4. As DNA, the CDR3 is TGCAGCGCCGCTAGCGGGGTCTCCTACGAGCAGTACTTC. Residues: CSAASGVSYEQYF.

This clone has only a few counts. The chain is built from TRBV6-5 and TRBJ2-1; the match to TRBD1 covers 7 bases. Germline CDR1 is MNHEY and CDR2 is SVGAGI. V was pared by 5 bases and J by 0 bases, with 4 bases of the junction left unmatched. This CDR3 spans 15 amino acids. CDR3 protein: CASSRQGSSYNEQFF. For the CDR3, the DNA is TGTGCCAGCAGTCGACAGGGAAGCTCCTACAATGAGCAGTTCTTC.

CDR3 nucleotides: TGTGCCAGCAGCCTGGCCCGGGGTGTTTCCTACGGGTACGAGCAGTACTTC. Translating gives CASSLARGVSYGYEQYF. The chain combines TRBV5-8 with TRBJ2-7; a weak D match, TRBD2 (5 bases). Germline V CDR1 and CDR2: SGHTS, YDEGEE. V lost 4 bases and J lost 4, with 24 bases in between. There are 17 residues in the CDR3.

This clone was found once. J is TRBJ2-4 and V is TRBV9; 7 positions agree with TRBD1. The junction had 5 bases not matched to a gene; V was cut back by 3 bases and J by 5 bases. The CDR3 runs to 14 residues. CDR1 is SGDLS, CDR2 YYNGEE, per germline. CDR3 sequence: CASSAGQAQNIQYF. The CDR3, as DNA: TGTGCCAGCAGCGCCGGACAGGCCCAAAACATTCAGTACTTC.

This clone has just a few counts. This sequence joins TRBV4-3 and TRBJ1-2; 8 bases are a match to TRBD1. Trimming removed 3 bases from V and 9 bases from J; junction bases left unmatched: 12. Germline CDR1 and CDR2: LGHNA and YSLEER. The CDR3 loop spans 15 amino acids. The CDR3 DNA is TGCGCCAGCAGCCATGGGGAGGGACAGGTGGGGAGCTACACCTTC. Its protein is CASSHGEGQVGSYTF.